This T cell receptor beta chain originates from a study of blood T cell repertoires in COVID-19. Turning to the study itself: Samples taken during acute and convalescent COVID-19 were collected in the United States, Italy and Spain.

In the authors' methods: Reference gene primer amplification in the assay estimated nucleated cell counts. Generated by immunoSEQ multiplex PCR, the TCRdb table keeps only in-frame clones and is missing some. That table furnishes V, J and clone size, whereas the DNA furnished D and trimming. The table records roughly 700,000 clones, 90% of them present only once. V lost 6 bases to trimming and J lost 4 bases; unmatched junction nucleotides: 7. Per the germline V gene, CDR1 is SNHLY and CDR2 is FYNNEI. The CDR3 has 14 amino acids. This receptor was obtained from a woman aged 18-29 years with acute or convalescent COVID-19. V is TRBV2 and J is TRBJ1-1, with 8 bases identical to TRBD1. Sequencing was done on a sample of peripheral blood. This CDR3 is CASSAQGAGTEAFF. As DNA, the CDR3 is TGTGCCAGCAGCGCCCAGGGGGCTGGCACTGAAGCTTTCTTT.